This TCR beta chain was identified during a study of cytomegalovirus exposure and HLA in healthy donors (dated by TCRdb to the late 2010s). Study-wide context: An earlier analysis of a few hundred of the donors reported around 280 Gb of sequence data and 100 million to 120 million unique TCR beta sequences obtained from 150 million to 200 million T cells. A later analysis re-examined previously published TCR beta repertoires from more than 600 donors and added high-resolution HLA genotyping to investigate patterns of TCR occurrence. Across about 380 genotyped donors of the cohort, an average of roughly 230,000 unique TCR beta nucleotide sequences per donor were sequenced, and about a sixth of those sequences were non-productive. Every repertoire in the discovery cohort had been generated on one and the same sequencing platform. Along with the roughly 670-subject first cohort, a separate validation cohort of about 110 different subjects was used. The study used immunosequencing to profile the T cell repertoires of under 700 subjects and linked those repertoires to cytomegalovirus serostatus. Four to six DR-DQ haplotypes were handled as single units for association and clustering, since linkage in the cohort was strong. Roughly 290 gigabases of sequencing data and around 90 million unique TCR sequences made up an early release that covered approximately 700 HLA-typed donors. To predict cytomegalovirus infection status, the study combined high-throughput TCR immunosequencing, statistical association of individual TCRs with disease status, and machine learning. Alongside the repertoire data, information on donor age, sex, ethnicity and CMV serostatus was compiled. The later analysis used no new phenotypic data to find candidate immune exposures, relying instead on TCR beta sequences and their occurrence across donors. HLA typing included class I and class II loci at four-digit resolution. In a later genetic analysis, genome-wide SNP genotypes for about three fifths of the roughly 670 donors were used, and that subset was treated as a discovery cohort. The study aimed to test whether cataloging public T cell receptors could reveal signatures of past pathogen exposure. Of the roughly 400 genotyped donors, over 65% fell in the genetic ancestry cluster associated with self-reported Caucasian donors. Typing coverage varied by locus: about 620-640 donors for A, B, C, DRB1 and DQB1; roughly 560 for DQA1; nearly 610 for DPA1; approximately 470 for DPB1. An earlier analysis of several hundred of the donors used high-throughput TCR beta sequencing to judge whether each TCR beta V gene segment behaved as functional or pseudogenic. What the research found in general, with its limitations: Most TCR sequences were observed very rarely across donors, whereas some public TCRs were present in many individuals. In this cohort, only TCR beta chains were sequenced, and detectable features were limited by the absence of alpha or paired-chain data. The earlier analysis of some 560 of the donors excluded 15 to 20 rarely observed V segments, including chromosome 9 orphons, because counts were too low. The presence/absence analyses assumed that sequencing depth was roughly uniform across donors, and that assumption may not be true. In the study, around 160 TCR beta chains were listed as associated with cytomegalovirus. The 87-base-pair reads could not distinguish some IMGT-functional V segments, including TRBV6-2 and TRBV6-3, so those segments were excluded. Compared with the approximately 710-donor mean, donors in an Asian-associated ancestry cluster had fewer N-insertions in productive TCRs, according to a later genetic analysis. Because HLA typing was missing for some donors at each locus, association tests included only the typed subset. Linkage disequilibrium might explain the correlated functional status among segregating V segments, but an unknown experimental factor could not be excluded. In vitro tests confirmed that three of the cytomegalovirus-associated TCR beta chains recognize cytomegalovirus antigens. Cytomegalovirus status was reported to be diagnosed by the classifier with high specificity and sensitivity in both the original and validation cohorts. In a later genetic analysis, a missense DCLRE1C variant was associated with V-gene and J-gene trimming of TCR beta chains, and the association was replicated in an independent cohort. Immune exposure information for the cohort was limited to CMV serostatus. A later analysis reported that several top co-occurrence clusters appeared linked to parvovirus B19, influenza, CMV and Epstein-Barr virus. In a later analysis, HLA-associated TCR beta chains were found to be more clonally expanded and to have lower generation probabilities than equally common non-associated chains. Most CMV-associated TCR beta chains appeared to be HLA-restricted in a later analysis, and the HLA associations seemed to be driven largely by CMV exposure. An earlier analysis of approximately 600 of the donors showed that most TCR beta V segments appeared in productive rearrangements either about 87% or about 30% of the time, which broadly matched IMGT annotations. The authors suggested that the approach could potentially be extended to other disease states and immunological phenotypes. In a later analysis, more than 15,000 TCR beta sequences were associated with specific HLA alleles at a false discovery rate of 0.05. A further reported finding was that TCR beta sequences accurately predicted the HLA-A and HLA-B alleles for most subjects in the first cohort. A group of highly shared sequence variants was considered likely to be a technical artifact of the sequencing pipeline. When HLA alleles, especially DR and DQ, strongly co-occurred, attributing TCR associations to individual alleles was difficult. According to a later analysis, TCR association rates differed among HLA loci, with DRB1 alleles showing the most associated TCRs and HLA-C alleles showing the fewest.

The cohort consisted of 650 to 850 healthy bone marrow donors. Cohort members were all nominally healthy when sampled, although unrecorded immune exposures were likely present. The donor was CMV seropositive and belonged to the group of 250 to 350 seropositive cohort members. A peripheral blood sample was provided by each donor, and peripheral blood mononuclear cells were used for TCR beta sequencing. The Qiagen DNeasy Blood Extraction Kit was used to extract genomic DNA from the blood cell samples. V sheds 3 bases and J sheds 3 bases, leaving 16 bases between their ends. Measured from the cysteine to the phenylalanine, the CDR3 is 15 residues long. This entry keeps only the CDR3 DNA: 45 bases, framed from base 1. CDR1 and CDR2 (SGDLS, YYNGEE) derive from the germline V gene. The receptor library was made with the immunoSEQ multiplex PCR assay. For the multiplex PCR, a mixture combining 60 forward primers for TCR Vbeta segments and 13 reverse primers for TCR Jbeta segments was used. Amplification of the CDR3 region of rearranged TCR beta genes was performed with a multiplex PCR assay on genomic DNA. On the Illumina HiSeq System, the amplified TCR beta libraries were sequenced as 87-base-pair reads. As for the authors' bioinformatics: A later analysis counted approximately 84 million unique TCR beta chains across the 500 to 850 repertoires, and 10 million to 11 million of these chains were shared by at least two donors. A nearest-neighbor algorithm error-corrected the raw reads and collapsed the reads into unique sequences, merging closely related sequences to remove PCR and sequencing errors. V, D and J gene segments were assigned by aligning CDR3 sequences to IMGT reference sequences. Each retained sequence needed at least a six-nucleotide match to both a V gene segment and a J gene segment. Rearrangements were called productive when the CDR3 lacked stop codons and stayed in frame with V and J; all others were non-productive. CDR3 was defined according to IMGT convention as the region running from the second conserved V-encoded cysteine to the conserved J-encoded phenylalanine. The earlier analysis of a few hundred of the donors excluded sequences that lacked an unambiguous match to a single V gene segment. An earlier analysis of 587 of the donors classified V segments as functional when productive rearrangements were above 56.7% and as segregating when the standard deviation between donors was above 5%. A statistical classification framework was developed to diagnose cytomegalovirus status using the catalog of TCR beta chain sequences. In a later analysis, TCR nucleotide sequences were compared against IMGT/GENE-DB human TR gene sequences so that V and J genes could be assigned. Using the TCRdist pipeline, a later analysis assigned CDR3 sequences along with most-parsimonious VDJ recombination scenarios. A later analysis defined each TCR beta chain by its CDR3 amino acid sequence plus V-gene family, and excluded reads lacking a unique V-gene family. As a way to deal with suspected cross-contamination and a sequencing artifact, a later analysis dropped hundreds of nucleotide sequences that were highly shared and had low generation probability. In a later analysis, a clonal expansion index for each public chain was calculated from normalized within-repertoire ranks of inferred template counts. In a later analysis, generation probabilities were computed with a VDJ recombination model fitted to out-of-frame rearrangements, and the resulting probabilities were checked against IGoR. A later analysis scored TCR-TCR, TCR-HLA and TCR-CMV co-occurrence with hypergeometric tests, applying a repertoire-size bias correction to TCR pairs. To estimate false discovery rates, a later analysis permuted the HLA or CMV assignments 20 times. A later analysis grouped co-occurring TCRs with DBSCAN, adding TCRdist sequence similarity when clustering within HLA-allele-positive subsets. For co-occurrence clustering, repertoires with fewer than 30,000 or more than 120,000 public chains were excluded, along with a handful of repertoires with anomalous nucleotide sharing. In its TCRdb copy, this immuneACCESS table keeps in-frame sequences only and misses some clones. Where compared with another copy, unresolved V genes explain less than half of these, and the others have no known cause. V, J and clone size are taken as reported in that table, and D and trimming were inferred from the DNA itself. The sample records about 160,000 clones, just under 80% of which are singletons. 2.5% to 3.5% of the sample lies in the top ten.

Concerning this clone: The antigen this receptor binds is unknown. Base qualities are not recorded, but no much larger clone differs from it by a single base.

Rearrangement joined TRBV9 to TRBJ2-7, with TRBD1 as a weak D call on 5 bases. The source is a woman aged 50 to 60 in good health and CMV-seropositive. The sequenced material came from PBMCs. CDR3 sequence: CASSAQGDPIYEQYF. The bases are TGTGCCAGCAGCGCTCAGGGTGACCCGATCTACGAGCAGTACTTC. Beyond the CDR3, the reference TRBV9 and TRBJ2-7 genes provide the residues; the full variable domain reads: DSGVTQTPKHLITATGQRVTLRCSPRSGDLSVYWYQQSLDQGLQFLIQYYNGEERAKGNILERFSAQQFPDLHSELNLSSLELGDSALYFCASSAQGDPIYEQYFGPGTRLTVT.